These T cell receptor beta chains were read from a single sample in a study of control samples from healthy donors and cancer patients. Profiling relied on immunoSEQ multiplex PCR, and the TCRdb table lists in-frame clones only, not all of them. The sample includes 170,000 or so clones, 94% of them seen just once. Sequencing input: blood. The source is a woman aged 18 to 35 in good health. The CDR3 runs from the conserved cysteine through the conserved F or W. Fields, in order: V gene, D gene, J gene, CDR3 length, clone size, CDR3 protein, CDR3 DNA. The D gene is left open where the match is weak. Clone size is given for some rows only: seen once, a few or many times, or a class if the clone is expanded.

V gene: TRBV28
D gene: TRBD2
J gene: TRBJ2-7
CDR3 length: 15
clone size: few
CDR3 protein: CASSPSGRTPYEQYF
CDR3 DNA: TGTGCCAGCAGCCCTAGCGGGAGAACCCCCTACGAGCAGTACTTC

V gene: TRBV18
D gene: NA
J gene: TRBJ1-4
CDR3 length: 14
clone size: NA
CDR3 protein: CASSTTATNEKLFF
CDR3 DNA: TGTGCCAGCTCAACGACAGCAACTAATGAAAAACTGTTTTTT

V gene: TRBV7-9
D gene: TRBD1
J gene: TRBJ1-6
CDR3 length: 14
clone size: NA
CDR3 protein: CASSFDRGESPLHF
CDR3 DNA: TGTGCCAGCAGCTTTGACAGGGGGGAATCACCCCTCCACTTT

V gene: TRBV2
D gene: NA
J gene: TRBJ1-4
CDR3 length: 16
clone size: NA
CDR3 protein: CASSDIGKEQGEKLFF
CDR3 DNA: TGTGCCAGCAGTGACATAGGCAAGGAACAGGGAGAAAAACTGTTTTTT

V gene: TRBV28
D gene: NA
J gene: TRBJ1-1
CDR3 length: 13
clone size: NA
CDR3 protein: CASNRLLNTEAFF
CDR3 DNA: TGTGCCAGCAACCGTCTCCTCAACACTGAAGCTTTCTTT

V gene: TRBV5-8
D gene: NA
J gene: TRBJ1-3
CDR3 length: 15
clone size: NA
CDR3 protein: CASSLGTASGNTIYF
CDR3 DNA: TGTGCCAGCAGCTTGGGTACAGCCTCTGGAAACACCATATATTTT

V gene: TRBV20-1
D gene: TRBD1
J gene: TRBJ1-4
CDR3 length: 14
clone size: NA
CDR3 protein: CSASRGGVNEKLFF
CDR3 DNA: TGCAGTGCAAGTCGAGGGGGCGTGAATGAAAAACTGTTTTTT

V gene: TRBV3-1/TRBV3-2
D gene: NA
J gene: TRBJ1-3
CDR3 length: 14
clone size: NA
CDR3 protein: CASSPTGTGNTIYF
CDR3 DNA: TGTGCCAGCAGCCCAACAGGTACTGGAAACACCATATATTTT

V gene: TRBV15
D gene: TRBD1
J gene: TRBJ1-6
CDR3 length: 14
clone size: NA
CDR3 protein: CATSPRQGASPLHF
CDR3 DNA: TGTGCCACCAGTCCCCGACAGGGAGCTTCACCCCTCCACTTT

V gene: TRBV11-3
D gene: NA
J gene: TRBJ2-1
CDR3 length: 13
clone size: NA
CDR3 protein: CASSLQRHNEQFF
CDR3 DNA: TGTGCCAGCAGCTTACAAAGGCACAATGAGCAGTTCTTC

V gene: TRBV6-5
D gene: TRBD1
J gene: TRBJ1-1
CDR3 length: 16
clone size: NA
CDR3 protein: CASSYSLGGMNTEAFF
CDR3 DNA: TGTGCCAGCAGTTACTCTCTAGGGGGCATGAACACTGAAGCTTTCTTT

V gene: TRBV6-6
D gene: NA
J gene: TRBJ2-7
CDR3 length: 15
clone size: few
CDR3 protein: CASSYSRDASYEQYF
CDR3 DNA: TGTGCCAGCAGTTACTCGAGGGACGCCTCCTACGAGCAGTACTTC

V gene: TRBV5-1
D gene: NA
J gene: TRBJ2-5
CDR3 length: 12
clone size: NA
CDR3 protein: CASRRNQETQYF
CDR3 DNA: TGCGCCAGCAGAAGGAACCAAGAGACCCAGTACTTC

V gene: TRBV6-2/TRBV6-3
D gene: TRBD1
J gene: TRBJ2-7
CDR3 length: 15
clone size: NA
CDR3 protein: CASRPNGQGAYEQYF
CDR3 DNA: TGTGCCAGCCGCCCGAACGGACAGGGCGCCTACGAGCAGTACTTC

V gene: TRBV10-1
D gene: TRBD2
J gene: TRBJ2-7
CDR3 length: 14
clone size: few
CDR3 protein: CASSGGLAGREQYF
CDR3 DNA: TGCGCCAGCAGTGGAGGACTAGCGGGTCGGGAGCAGTACTTC

V gene: TRBV11-2
D gene: NA
J gene: TRBJ2-2
CDR3 length: 13
clone size: NA
CDR3 protein: CASSRPNTGELFF
CDR3 DNA: TGTGCCAGCAGCCGTCCAAACACCGGGGAGCTGTTTTTT

V gene: TRBV1
D gene: NA
J gene: TRBJ2-1
CDR3 length: 18
clone size: NA
CDR3 protein: CTSSQEGRREGPYNEQFF
CDR3 DNA: TGCACCAGCAGCCAAGAAGGACGGCGGGAGGGGCCCTACAATGAGCAGTTCTTC

V gene: TRBV7-9
D gene: TRBD1
J gene: TRBJ1-4
CDR3 length: 11
clone size: NA
CDR3 protein: CASSRQGKLFF
CDR3 DNA: TGTGCCAGCAGTAGACAGGGAAAACTGTTTTTT

V gene: TRBV7-9
D gene: TRBD2
J gene: TRBJ2-7
CDR3 length: 13
clone size: NA
CDR3 protein: CASSLWGGYEQYF
CDR3 DNA: TGTGCCAGCAGCTTATGGGGGGGCTACGAGCAGTACTTC

V gene: TRBV5-4
D gene: TRBD2
J gene: TRBJ2-3
CDR3 length: 13
clone size: NA
CDR3 protein: CASSGPGGDTQYF
CDR3 DNA: TGTGCCAGCAGCGGGCCGGGGGGAGATACGCAGTATTTT

V gene: TRBV11-2
D gene: TRBD2
J gene: TRBJ2-5
CDR3 length: 12
clone size: NA
CDR3 protein: CASSWGGKTQYF
CDR3 DNA: TGTGCCAGCAGCTGGGGGGGGAAGACCCAGTACTTC

V gene: TRBV19
D gene: NA
J gene: TRBJ2-7
CDR3 length: 14
clone size: NA
CDR3 protein: CASRVGSGPYEQYF
CDR3 DNA: TGTGCCAGTAGGGTTGGCAGCGGACCATACGAGCAGTACTTC

V gene: TRBV5-1
D gene: NA
J gene: TRBJ1-2
CDR3 length: 12
clone size: NA
CDR3 protein: CASSSQGIGYTF
CDR3 DNA: TGCGCCAGCAGCTCTCAGGGTATTGGCTACACCTTC

V gene: TRBV9
D gene: NA
J gene: TRBJ2-7
CDR3 length: 15
clone size: NA
CDR3 protein: CASSAQAFGSDEQYF
CDR3 DNA: TGTGCCAGCAGCGCTCAGGCCTTCGGGAGCGACGAGCAGTACTTC

V gene: TRBV3-1/TRBV3-2
D gene: NA
J gene: TRBJ2-5
CDR3 length: 15
clone size: NA
CDR3 protein: CASSQMGQSQETQYF
CDR3 DNA: TGTGCCAGCAGCCAGATGGGTCAGAGCCAAGAGACCCAGTACTTC

V gene: TRBV4-2
D gene: NA
J gene: TRBJ1-1
CDR3 length: 14
clone size: NA
CDR3 protein: CASSQEELNTEAFF
CDR3 DNA: TGTGCCAGCAGCCAAGAGGAGCTGAACACTGAAGCTTTCTTT

V gene: TRBV11-2
D gene: NA
J gene: TRBJ2-3
CDR3 length: 14
clone size: NA
CDR3 protein: CASSFFWHTDTQYF
CDR3 DNA: TGTGCCAGCAGCTTTTTTTGGCACACAGATACGCAGTATTTT

V gene: TRBV12-3/TRBV12-4
D gene: TRBD1
J gene: TRBJ2-3
CDR3 length: 13
clone size: NA
CDR3 protein: CASSRQGPDTQYF
CDR3 DNA: TGTGCCAGCAGTAGACAGGGCCCAGATACGCAGTATTTT

V gene: TRBV7-2
D gene: TRBD1
J gene: TRBJ2-7
CDR3 length: 13
clone size: once
CDR3 protein: CASSPGQGYEQYF
CDR3 DNA: TGTGCCAGCAGCCCGGGACAGGGGTACGAGCAGTACTTC

V gene: TRBV7-2
D gene: NA
J gene: TRBJ1-5
CDR3 length: 13
clone size: NA
CDR3 protein: CASSRVSNQPQHF
CDR3 DNA: TGTGCCAGCAGCCGTGTTAGCAATCAGCCCCAGCATTTT

V gene: TRBV19
D gene: NA
J gene: TRBJ1-2
CDR3 length: 12
clone size: NA
CDR3 protein: CASSMRVYGYTF
CDR3 DNA: TGTGCCAGTAGTATGCGGGTCTATGGCTACACCTTC

V gene: TRBV27
D gene: TRBD1
J gene: TRBJ2-3
CDR3 length: 14
clone size: NA
CDR3 protein: CASSTNDRVDTQYF
CDR3 DNA: TGTGCCAGCAGTACCAACGACAGGGTAGATACGCAGTATTTT

V gene: TRBV9
D gene: TRBD2
J gene: TRBJ2-2
CDR3 length: 15
clone size: NA
CDR3 protein: CASSLLAGETGELFF
CDR3 DNA: TGTGCCAGCAGCTTACTAGCGGGTGAAACCGGGGAGCTGTTTTTT

V gene: TRBV5-1
D gene: NA
J gene: TRBJ1-4
CDR3 length: 14
clone size: NA
CDR3 protein: CASSLGTSGEKLFF
CDR3 DNA: TGCGCCAGCAGCTTGGGGACATCAGGGGAAAAACTGTTTTTT

V gene: TRBV2
D gene: TRBD1
J gene: TRBJ1-5
CDR3 length: 15
clone size: NA
CDR3 protein: CASSVWDRGNQPQHF
CDR3 DNA: TGTGCCAGCAGTGTATGGGACAGGGGGAATCAGCCCCAGCATTTT

V gene: TRBV7-2
D gene: NA
J gene: TRBJ2-1
CDR3 length: 13
clone size: NA
CDR3 protein: CASSFRGPHEQFF
CDR3 DNA: TGTGCCAGCAGCTTCCGGGGGCCCCATGAGCAGTTCTTC

V gene: TRBV2
D gene: NA
J gene: TRBJ1-1
CDR3 length: 17
clone size: NA
CDR3 protein: CASSDATVEVRNTEAFF
CDR3 DNA: TGTGCCAGCAGTGACGCGACAGTGGAGGTTAGGAACACTGAAGCTTTCTTT

V gene: TRBV21-1
D gene: NA
J gene: TRBJ1-6
CDR3 length: 14
clone size: NA
CDR3 protein: CASSLFGGNSPLHF
CDR3 DNA: TGTGCCAGCAGCCTCTTTGGGGGGAATTCACCCCTCCACTTT

V gene: TRBV18
D gene: TRBD2
J gene: TRBJ2-1
CDR3 length: 16
clone size: NA
CDR3 protein: CASSPSTSGIYNEQFF
CDR3 DNA: TGTGCCAGCTCACCATCGACTAGCGGGATCTACAATGAGCAGTTCTTC

V gene: TRBV9
D gene: TRBD1
J gene: TRBJ1-1
CDR3 length: 13
clone size: NA
CDR3 protein: CASQDRENTEAFF
CDR3 DNA: TGTGCCAGTCAGGACAGGGAGAACACTGAAGCTTTCTTT

V gene: TRBV10-2
D gene: NA
J gene: TRBJ1-3
CDR3 length: 13
clone size: NA
CDR3 protein: CAKTGTRGNTIYF
CDR3 DNA: TGCGCCAAAACAGGGACTCGTGGAAACACCATATATTTT

V gene: TRBV3-1/TRBV3-2
D gene: NA
J gene: TRBJ1-5
CDR3 length: 14
clone size: once
CDR3 protein: CASSPGGTNQPQHF
CDR3 DNA: TGTGCCAGCAGCCCGGGAGGGACGAATCAGCCCCAGCATTTT

V gene: TRBV12-3/TRBV12-4
D gene: NA
J gene: TRBJ2-7
CDR3 length: 13
clone size: NA
CDR3 protein: CATWGGPSYEQYF
CDR3 DNA: TGTGCCACCTGGGGGGGGCCCTCCTACGAGCAGTACTTC

V gene: TRBV19
D gene: NA
J gene: TRBJ2-7
CDR3 length: 13
clone size: NA
CDR3 protein: CASSIRPDYEQYF
CDR3 DNA: TGTGCCAGTAGTATAAGACCGGATTACGAGCAGTACTTC

V gene: TRBV10-2
D gene: NA
J gene: TRBJ1-4
CDR3 length: 13
clone size: NA
CDR3 protein: CASGYSYYEKLFF
CDR3 DNA: TGCGCCAGTGGGTATTCATACTATGAAAAACTGTTTTTT

V gene: TRBV28
D gene: NA
J gene: TRBJ1-3
CDR3 length: 14
clone size: NA
CDR3 protein: CASSLTSSGNTIYF
CDR3 DNA: TGTGCCAGCAGTTTAACGAGCTCTGGAAACACCATATATTTT

V gene: TRBV19
D gene: NA
J gene: TRBJ1-5
CDR3 length: 15
clone size: NA
CDR3 protein: CASSFSGNSNQPQHF
CDR3 DNA: TGTGCCAGTAGTTTTTCAGGGAATAGCAATCAGCCCCAGCATTTT

V gene: TRBV7-2
D gene: NA
J gene: TRBJ1-2
CDR3 length: 12
clone size: NA
CDR3 protein: CASSKAAYGYTF
CDR3 DNA: TGTGCCAGCAGCAAAGCGGCCTATGGCTACACCTTC

V gene: TRBV9
D gene: TRBD1
J gene: TRBJ1-5
CDR3 length: 15
clone size: NA
CDR3 protein: CASSVGQGANQPQHF
CDR3 DNA: TGTGCCAGCAGCGTAGGTCAGGGGGCAAATCAGCCCCAGCATTTT

V gene: TRBV9
D gene: NA
J gene: TRBJ1-3
CDR3 length: 14
clone size: NA
CDR3 protein: CASSSAGAGNTIYF
CDR3 DNA: TGTGCCAGCAGCTCAGCGGGGGCTGGAAACACCATATATTTT

V gene: TRBV6-2/TRBV6-3
D gene: TRBD2
J gene: TRBJ2-7
CDR3 length: 15
clone size: NA
CDR3 protein: CASSSRGGDCYEQYF
CDR3 DNA: TGTGCCAGCAGTTCCCGGGGGGGGGACTGCTACGAGCAGTACTTC

V gene: TRBV5-1
D gene: NA
J gene: TRBJ1-2
CDR3 length: 12
clone size: NA
CDR3 protein: CASSFESNGYTF
CDR3 DNA: TGCGCCAGCAGCTTTGAAAGCAATGGCTACACCTTC

V gene: TRBV6-5
D gene: TRBD1
J gene: TRBJ1-2
CDR3 length: 14
clone size: NA
CDR3 protein: CASSSEQGSYGYTF
CDR3 DNA: TGTGCCAGCAGTTCAGAACAGGGGAGCTATGGCTACACCTTC

V gene: TRBV5-5
D gene: NA
J gene: TRBJ1-2
CDR3 length: 13
clone size: NA
CDR3 protein: CASSLSQTMGYTF
CDR3 DNA: TGTGCCAGCAGCTTGTCGCAGACTATGGGCTACACCTTC

V gene: TRBV5-1
D gene: NA
J gene: TRBJ2-7
CDR3 length: 17
clone size: NA
CDR3 protein: CASSLVSGTGYLGEQYF
CDR3 DNA: TGCGCCAGCAGCTTGGTCTCCGGGACGGGATATCTAGGAGAGCAGTACTTC

V gene: TRBV6-6
D gene: TRBD2
J gene: TRBJ2-5
CDR3 length: 15
clone size: NA
CDR3 protein: CASSSKREIGETQYF
CDR3 DNA: TGTGCCAGCAGTTCGAAGCGGGAGATCGGAGAGACCCAGTACTTC

V gene: TRBV27
D gene: NA
J gene: TRBJ1-6
CDR3 length: 14
clone size: NA
CDR3 protein: CATQAGGNNSPLHF
CDR3 DNA: TGTGCCACCCAGGCTGGAGGGAACAATTCACCCCTCCACTTT

V gene: TRBV28
D gene: NA
J gene: TRBJ1-4
CDR3 length: 16
clone size: NA
CDR3 protein: CASSRGGPPGNEKLFF
CDR3 DNA: TGTGCCAGCAGTCGGGGGGGCCCCCCAGGTAATGAAAAACTGTTTTTT

V gene: TRBV11-2
D gene: NA
J gene: TRBJ2-1
CDR3 length: 14
clone size: NA
CDR3 protein: CASSFVPWGNEQFF
CDR3 DNA: TGTGCCAGCAGCTTCGTACCCTGGGGGAATGAGCAGTTCTTC